What follows are 22 T cell receptor beta chains derived from one specimen sequenced in a study of CD8+CD57+ T cells in acquired aplastic anemia. TCR beta VDJ and CDR3 were profiled, and genomic DNA was the template. In TCRdb, the reads were re-called with MiXCR into one record per CDR3 protein. The sample includes about 270,000 distinct CDR3 sequences, roughly three fifths of them seen just once. Sequencing input: sorted CD4+, CD8+, or CD8+CD57+ T cells (not recorded which) from PBMCs. Every receptor here comes from a human donor with severe aplastic anemia or a healthy control (not recorded which).

This clonotype appeared many times. This chain connects TRBV7-6 to TRBJ2-1, with 8 nucleotides matching TRBD2. The CDR3 loop spans 14 amino acids. The junction had 1 base not matched to a gene; V was cut back by 4 bases and J by 2 bases. Germline loops: CDR1 SGHVS, CDR2 FNYEAQ. CDR3 coding DNA: TGTGCCAGCAGCTGGCGGGGGGCCTACAATGAGCAGTTCTTC. It codes for CASSWRGAYNEQFF. The full variable domain, completed using reference TRBV7-6 and TRBJ2-1, is GAGVSQSPRYKVTKRGQDVALRCDPISGHVSLYWYRQALGQGPEFLTYFNYEAQQDKSGLPNDRFSAERPEGSISTLTIQRTEQRDSAMYRCASSWRGAYNEQFFGPGTRLTVL.

V gene TRBV14 combines with J gene TRBJ1-1, with D possibly being TRBD1 (6 bases). V shed 3 bases and J shed 12 bases, with 14 bases lying between them. CDR1 SGHDN and CDR2 FVKESK come from the germline V gene. This CDR3 spans 12 amino acids. The CDR3 DNA reads TGTGCCAGCAGCCACTCTAACAGGGTTCCTTTCTTT. It translates to CASSHSNRVPFF.

This clonotype was seen only a few times. The chain is built from TRBV9 and TRBJ2-1; a possible D gene is TRBD2 (6 bases). The V gene's germline CDR1 is SGDLS and CDR2 YYNGEE. The CDR3 contains 15 residues. Trimming shortened V by 0 bases and J by 3 bases, and 10 bases separated the two germline ends. The CDR3 reads CASSVADGSYNEQFF. The DNA of the CDR3 is TGTGCCAGCAGCGTAGCTGACGGGAGCTACAATGAGCAGTTCTTC.

This clonotype was found many times. This chain connects TRBV14 to TRBJ1-1; D remains ambiguous. Trimming took 1 base from V and 1 from J, leaving 7 bases between them. Germline assignment: CDR1 SGHDN and CDR2 FVKESK. The CDR3 has 14 residues. The CDR3 coding sequence is TGTGCCAGCAGCCAAGGTGCCAGGAACACTGAAGCTTTCTTT. It encodes CASSQGARNTEAFF.

The V gene is TRBV29-1, the J gene TRBJ2-7; D uncertain. V lost 5 bases, J lost 2 bases, and 13 bases lay in between. This CDR3 contains 13 residues. Germline V gives CDR1 SQVTM, CDR2 ANQGSEA. The CDR3 is CSVLMDGTYEQYF. As DNA, the CDR3 is TGCAGCGTTTTAATGGACGGTACCTACGAGCAGTACTTC.

The chain carries TRBV20-1 and TRBJ1-2; D possibly corresponds to TRBD1 (6 bases). Germline V CDR1 and CDR2: DFQATT, SNEGSKA (reference sequence). Trimming pared 6 bases from V and 8 bases from J, leaving 22 bases between. CDR3 length equals 14 residues. The DNA of the CDR3 is TGCAGTGCCACCCTCCCGACAGGCGCGGGGGGCTACACCTTC. Its protein is CSATLPTGAGGYTF.

This clonotype has ten or more counts. A much larger clone differs by one base, so this may be a read error. The chain links TRBV7-8 to TRBJ2-5; the D gene is possibly TRBD2 (5 bases). V lost 1 base, J lost 4 bases, and 13 bases lay in between. The CDR3 covers 15 residues. Germline V gene sequence: CDR1 SGHVS, CDR2 FQNEAQ. CDR3 DNA sequence: TGTGCCAGCAGCTTAGGGACGGACTCACGAGAGACCCAGTACTTC. Amino acids: CASSLGTDSRETQYF.

This clonotype was seen repeatedly, ten times or more. V and J are TRBV11-2 and TRBJ2-7; a weak D match, TRBD2 (6 bases). Germline loops: CDR1 SGHAT, CDR2 FQNNGV. This CDR3 spans 17 amino acids. V lost 2 bases and J lost 0, with 17 bases in between. This CDR3 reads CASSLQEGERVSYEQYF. In DNA form, the CDR3 reads TGTGCCAGCAGCTTACAGGAGGGCGAGCGGGTCTCCTACGAGCAGTACTTC.

This sequence joins TRBV2 and TRBJ2-5; D uncertain. V lost 7 bases and J lost 5, with 5 bases in between. CDR3 length equals 10 residues. Germline V CDR1 and CDR2: SNHLY, FYNNEI. The CDR3 spells CASTRETQYF. CDR3 coding DNA: TGTGCCAGCACAAGGGAGACCCAGTACTTC.

This chain links TRBV19 with TRBJ2-7; TRBD1 might be the D (6 bases). Germline values: CDR1 LNHDA, CDR2 SQIVND (reference sequence). V was cut by 5 bases and J by 2 bases, with 10 bases left in between. The CDR3 sequence is 13 residues long. The DNA of the CDR3 is TGTGCCAGTAGTGGGGGCCCTACCTACGAGCAGTACTTC. The encoded protein is CASSGGPTYEQYF.

This chain connects TRBV20-1 to TRBJ2-7, with TRBD2 matching over 14 bases. The CDR3 covers 16 residues. CDR1 DFQATT and CDR2 SNEGSKA come from the germline V gene (reference sequence). Germline trimming cut 0 bases from V and 3 bases from J; bases unmatched to any gene: 4. CDR3 sequence reads: CSAREGLAGADYEQYF. CDR3 nucleotide sequence: TGCAGTGCTAGAGAGGGACTAGCGGGGGCAGACTACGAGCAGTACTTC.

J is TRBJ2-3 and V is TRBV7-6, with 16 bases fitting TRBD2. V was pared by 1 base and J by 4 bases, with 5 bases of the junction left unmatched. CDR1 and CDR2 from the germline V gene are SGHVS and FNYEAQ. The CDR3 has 18 amino acids. As DNA, the CDR3 is TGTGCCAGCAGCTTAGTGGGACTAGCGGGGGGGCGGCCAGATACGCAGTATTTT. Protein product: CASSLVGLAGGRPDTQYF.

This clonotype was observed many times. V usage is TRBV6-5 and J usage is TRBJ2-1; 7 bases map to TRBD2. CDR3 length: 17 residues. Germline CDR1 reads MNHEY; CDR2 reads SVGAGI. The V and J ends lost 7 bases and 3 bases, in that order; junction bases with no gene match: 15. DNA for the CDR3: TGTGCCAGCACCCCCATCCGACTAGCCCTCATCTACAATGAGCAGTTCTTC. This codes for CASTPIRLALIYNEQFF.

A remark on this clonotype: At one end, the junction sequence differs from germline, possibly due to a read error. The V call is TRBV24-1, the J call TRBJ2-7; D possibly corresponds to TRBD2 (5 bases). This CDR3 spans 12 amino acids. The V gene's germline CDR1 is KGHDR and CDR2 SFDVKD. DNA for the CDR3: TGTGCCACCAGTGATTTGCCGGGGAAACAGCACTTC. It codes for CATSDLPGKQHF.

To note about this clonotype: This may arise from a read error, as a much more abundant clone is one base away. The rearrangement links TRBV12-5 to TRBJ1-3; the D gene is possibly TRBD1 (5 bases). The CDR3 totals 14 residues. Looked up from germline, CDR1 is LGHNT and CDR2 is FRNRAP. The CDR3: CASGFRAGGNTVYF. CDR3 DNA: TGTGCTAGTGGATTCAGGGCGGGTGGAAACACCGTATATTTT. The full variable domain, in which reference TRBV12-5 and TRBJ1-3 provide the parts outside the CDR3, is DARVTQTPRHKVTEMGQEVTMRCQPILGHNTVFWYRQTMMQGLELLAYFRNRAPLDDSGMPKDRFSAEMPDATLATLKIQPSEPRDSAVYFCASGFRAGGNTVYFGEGSWLTVV.

The rearrangement links TRBV10-2 to TRBJ2-3; D gene unclear. The CDR3 runs 12 residues. CDR1 WSHSY and CDR2 SAAADI come from the germline V gene. V was cut by 10 bases and J by 6 bases, with 14 bases left in between. CDR3 protein: CATRTRLDTQYF. In DNA, the CDR3 is TGCGCCACGCGGACCCGCCTGGATACGCAGTATTTT.

This clonotype has a handful of counts. J is TRBJ1-5 and V is TRBV2, with 7 bases identical to TRBD1. The CDR3 totals 16 residues. V lost 6 bases to trimming and J lost 6 bases; unmatched junction nucleotides: 14. Germline CDR1 reads SNHLY; CDR2 reads FYNNEI. CDR3 nucleotide sequence: TGTGCCAGCAGGGGACACAGGGGTCCTTCTGGTCAGCCCCAGCATTTT. It is translated as CASRGHRGPSGQPQHF.

The chain employs TRBV15 and TRBJ1-2; 8 bases align to TRBD1. Trimming at V came to 5 bases and at J to 4 bases, leaving 9 bases not matched to a gene. Looked up from germline, CDR1 is LNHNV and CDR2 is YYDKDF (reference sequence). This CDR3 is built from 15 residues. The CDR3 region is CATSLLTGAFYGYTF. The DNA for the CDR3 is TGTGCCACCAGCCTCCTGACAGGGGCCTTCTATGGCTACACCTTC.

This clonotype was found many times. This chain uses TRBV12-3 or TRBV12-4 with TRBJ1-1, with a possible D match to TRBD1 (6 bases). Trimming took 1 base from V and 8 from J, leaving 11 bases between them. This CDR3 is 13 amino acids long. CDR3 sequence reads: CASSLDRALEAFF. In DNA, the CDR3 is TGTGCCAGCAGTTTAGACAGGGCCCTCGAAGCTTTCTTT.

The V and J genes are TRBV7-8 and TRBJ1-2; possibly TRBD1 for D (6 bases). CDR3 length: 15 residues. V lost 5 bases, J lost 2 bases, and 15 bases lay in between. Germline values: CDR1 SGHVS, CDR2 FQNEAQ. The CDR3 nucleotides are TGTGCCAGCAGCCTAACAGGGAATTCCAACTATGGCTACACCTTC. Its protein is CASSLTGNSNYGYTF.

This clonotype was found many times. The rearrangement uses TRBV29-1 and TRBJ1-1; no definite D call. V shed 4 bases and J shed 6 bases, with 21 bases lying between them. Germline V lookup: CDR1 SQVTM, CDR2 ANQGSEA. This CDR3 comprises 15 residues. The DNA for the CDR3 is TGCAGCGTTGTTTCGAAAATCGGCGGGTCCCCTGAAGCTTTCTTT. It specifies CSVVSKIGGSPEAFF.

The V and J genes are TRBV2 and TRBJ2-7; 9 positions agree with TRBD1. From germline, CDR1 is SNHLY and CDR2 FYNNEI. The CDR3 has 14 amino acids. The J segment lost 5 bases and the V segment lost 6 bases, leaving 8 bases of the junction unmatched. CDR3 region: CASSQDRGSDEQYF. CDR3 nucleotides: TGTGCCAGCAGCCAGGACAGGGGTTCCGACGAGCAGTACTTC.